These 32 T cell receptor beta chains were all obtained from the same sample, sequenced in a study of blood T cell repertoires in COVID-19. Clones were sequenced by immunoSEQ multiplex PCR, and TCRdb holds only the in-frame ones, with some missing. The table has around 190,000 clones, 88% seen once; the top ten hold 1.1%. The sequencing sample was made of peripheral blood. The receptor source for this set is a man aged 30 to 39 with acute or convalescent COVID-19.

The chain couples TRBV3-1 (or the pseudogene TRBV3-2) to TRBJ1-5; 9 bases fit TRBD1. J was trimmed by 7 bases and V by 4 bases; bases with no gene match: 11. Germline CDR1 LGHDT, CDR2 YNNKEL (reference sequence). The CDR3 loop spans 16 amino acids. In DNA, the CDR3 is TGTGCCAGCAGCCCCACCTCCGGGACAGGGTTCCAGCCCCAGCATTTT. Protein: CASSPTSGTGFQPQHF.

CDR3: CASSLLEGEGTQYF. The CDR3 DNA follows: TGTGCCAGCAGCCTACTAGAGGGGGAGGGTACGCAGTATTTT. The chain joins TRBV3-1 (or the pseudogene TRBV3-2) to TRBJ2-3; D possibly corresponds to TRBD2 (7 bases). Trimming removed 4 bases at V and 8 bases at J, with 16 bases between. The CDR3 loop spans 14 amino acids. Germline V gene sequence: CDR1 LGHDT, CDR2 YNNKEL (reference sequence).

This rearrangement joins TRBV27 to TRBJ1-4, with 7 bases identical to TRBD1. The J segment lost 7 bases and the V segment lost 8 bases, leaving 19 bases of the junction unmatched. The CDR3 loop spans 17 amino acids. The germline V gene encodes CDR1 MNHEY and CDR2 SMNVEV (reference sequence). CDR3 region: CASRLGTVRKNLEKLFF. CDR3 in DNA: TGTGCCAGCCGCCTTGGGACAGTCAGAAAGAACCTTGAAAAACTGTTTTTT.

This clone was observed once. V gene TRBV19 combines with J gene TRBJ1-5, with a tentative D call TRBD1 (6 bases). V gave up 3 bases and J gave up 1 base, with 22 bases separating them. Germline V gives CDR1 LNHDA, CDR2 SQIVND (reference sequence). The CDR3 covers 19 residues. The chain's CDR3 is CASSMEQGATIWSNQPQHF. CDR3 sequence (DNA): TGTGCCAGTAGTATGGAACAGGGAGCGACCATATGGAGCAATCAGCCCCAGCATTTT. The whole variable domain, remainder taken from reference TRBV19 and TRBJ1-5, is DGGITQSPKYLFRKEGQNVTLSCEQNLNHDAMYWYRQDPGQGLRLIYYSQIVNDFQKGDIAEGYSVSREKKESFPLTVTSAQKNPTAFYLCASSMEQGATIWSNQPQHFGDGTRLSIL.

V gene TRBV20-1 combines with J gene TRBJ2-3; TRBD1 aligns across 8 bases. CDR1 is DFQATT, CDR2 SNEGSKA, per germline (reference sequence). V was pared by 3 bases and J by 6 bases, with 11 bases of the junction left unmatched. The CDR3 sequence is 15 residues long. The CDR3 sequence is CSASRQGPGRDTQYF. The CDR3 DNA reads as TGCAGTGCTAGTAGACAGGGGCCCGGTAGGGATACGCAGTATTTT.

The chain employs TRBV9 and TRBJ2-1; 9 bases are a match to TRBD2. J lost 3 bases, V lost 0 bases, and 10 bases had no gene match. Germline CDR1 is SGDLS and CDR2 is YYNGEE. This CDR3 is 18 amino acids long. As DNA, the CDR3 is TGTGCCAGCAGCGTAGTTACTAGCGGGTCCCGAAACTACAATGAGCAGTTCTTC. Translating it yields CASSVVTSGSRNYNEQFF.

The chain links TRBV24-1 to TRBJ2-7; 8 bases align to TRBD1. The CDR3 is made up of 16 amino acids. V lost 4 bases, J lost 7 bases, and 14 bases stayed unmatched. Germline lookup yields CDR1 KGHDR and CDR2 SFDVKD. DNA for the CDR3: TGTGCCACCAGTGACCAGGGACAGGCCGCGACGGGGGAGCAGTACTTC. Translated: CATSDQGQAATGEQYF.

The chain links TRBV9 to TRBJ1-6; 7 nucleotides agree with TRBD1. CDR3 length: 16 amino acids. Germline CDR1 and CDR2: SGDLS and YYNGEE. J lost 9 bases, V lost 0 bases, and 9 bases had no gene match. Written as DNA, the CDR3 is TGTGCCAGCAGCGTAGGGGGGACAGCCGTCGGTTCACCCCTCCACTTT. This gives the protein CASSVGGTAVGSPLHF.

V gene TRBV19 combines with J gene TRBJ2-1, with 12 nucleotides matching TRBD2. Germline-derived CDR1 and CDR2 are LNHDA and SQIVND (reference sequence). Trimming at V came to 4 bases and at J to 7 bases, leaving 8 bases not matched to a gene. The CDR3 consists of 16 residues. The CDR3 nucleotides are TGTGCCAGTAGTACTCAGACTAGCGGGAGTCGTAATGAGCAGTTCTTC. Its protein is CASSTQTSGSRNEQFF.

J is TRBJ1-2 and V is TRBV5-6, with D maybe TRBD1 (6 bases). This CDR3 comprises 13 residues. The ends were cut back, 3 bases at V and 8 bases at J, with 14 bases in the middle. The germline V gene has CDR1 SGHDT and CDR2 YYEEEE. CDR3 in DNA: TGTGCCAGCAGCTCACCCTCAGGGGACGGCTACACCTTC. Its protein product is CASSSPSGDGYTF.

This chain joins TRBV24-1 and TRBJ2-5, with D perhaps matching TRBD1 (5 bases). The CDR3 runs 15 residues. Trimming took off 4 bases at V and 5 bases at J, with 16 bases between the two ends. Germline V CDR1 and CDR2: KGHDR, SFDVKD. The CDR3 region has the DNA TGTGCCACCAGTGACCCCAGGGTCCTAGGGGAGACCCAGTACTTC. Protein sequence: CATSDPRVLGETQYF.

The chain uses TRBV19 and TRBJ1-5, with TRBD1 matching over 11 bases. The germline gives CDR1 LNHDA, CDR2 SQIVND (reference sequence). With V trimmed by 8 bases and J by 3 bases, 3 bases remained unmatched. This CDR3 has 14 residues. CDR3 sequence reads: CASWTGGYNQPQHF. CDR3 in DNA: TGTGCCAGTTGGACAGGGGGCTACAATCAGCCCCAGCATTTT.

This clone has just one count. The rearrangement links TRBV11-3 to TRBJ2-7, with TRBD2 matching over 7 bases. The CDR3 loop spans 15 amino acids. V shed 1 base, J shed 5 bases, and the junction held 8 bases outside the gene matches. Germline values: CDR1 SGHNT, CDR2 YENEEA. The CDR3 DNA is TGTGCCAGCAGCTTAGCTGGCGGGGGATTGCACGAGCAGTACTTC. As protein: CASSLAGGGLHEQYF.

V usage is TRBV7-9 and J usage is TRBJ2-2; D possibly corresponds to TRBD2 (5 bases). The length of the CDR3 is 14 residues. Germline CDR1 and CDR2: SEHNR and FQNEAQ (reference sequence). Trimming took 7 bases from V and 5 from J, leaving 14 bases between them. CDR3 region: CASNRRSVTGELFF. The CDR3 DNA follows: TGTGCCAGCAACCGGAGGTCGGTAACCGGGGAGCTGTTTTTT.

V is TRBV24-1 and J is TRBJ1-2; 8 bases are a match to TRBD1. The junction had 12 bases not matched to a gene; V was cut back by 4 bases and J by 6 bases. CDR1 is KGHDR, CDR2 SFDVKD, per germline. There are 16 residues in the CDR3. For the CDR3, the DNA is TGTGCCACCAGTGACCCTGGACAGGGAAAGGTCGATGGCTACACCTTC. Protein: CATSDPGQGKVDGYTF.

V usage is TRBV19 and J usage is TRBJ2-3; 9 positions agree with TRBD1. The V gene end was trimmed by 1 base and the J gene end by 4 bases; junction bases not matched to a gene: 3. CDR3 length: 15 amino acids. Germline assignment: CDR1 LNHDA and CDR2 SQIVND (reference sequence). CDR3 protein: CASSIGGQGSDTQYF. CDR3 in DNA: TGTGCCAGTAGTATAGGGGGACAGGGATCAGATACGCAGTATTTT.

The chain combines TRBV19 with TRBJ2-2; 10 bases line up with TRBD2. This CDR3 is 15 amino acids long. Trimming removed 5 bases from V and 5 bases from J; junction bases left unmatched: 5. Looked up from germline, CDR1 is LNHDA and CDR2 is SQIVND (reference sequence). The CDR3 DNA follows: TGTGCCAGTAGTCCCGGGACTAGCGAAACCGGGGAGCTGTTTTTT. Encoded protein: CASSPGTSETGELFF.

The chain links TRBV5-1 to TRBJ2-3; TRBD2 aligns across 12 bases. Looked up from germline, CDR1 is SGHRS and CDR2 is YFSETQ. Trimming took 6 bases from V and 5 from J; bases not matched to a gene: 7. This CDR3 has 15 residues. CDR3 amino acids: CASTRTSGVVDTQYF. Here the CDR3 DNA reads TGCGCCAGCACCAGGACTAGCGGGGTAGTAGATACGCAGTATTTT.

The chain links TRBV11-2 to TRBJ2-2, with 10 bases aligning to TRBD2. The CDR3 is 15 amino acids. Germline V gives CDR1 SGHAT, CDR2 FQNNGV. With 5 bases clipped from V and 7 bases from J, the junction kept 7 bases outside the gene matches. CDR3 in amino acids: CASSPPAGGNGELFF. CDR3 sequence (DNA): TGTGCCAGCAGCCCCCCAGCGGGAGGGAACGGGGAGCTGTTTTTT. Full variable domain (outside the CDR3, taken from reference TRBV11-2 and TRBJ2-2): EAGVAQSPRYKIIEKRQSVAFWCNPISGHATLYWYQQILGQGPKLLIQFQNNGVVDDSQLPKDRFSAERLKGVDSTLKIQPAKLEDSAVYLCASSPPAGGNGELFFGEGSRLTVL.

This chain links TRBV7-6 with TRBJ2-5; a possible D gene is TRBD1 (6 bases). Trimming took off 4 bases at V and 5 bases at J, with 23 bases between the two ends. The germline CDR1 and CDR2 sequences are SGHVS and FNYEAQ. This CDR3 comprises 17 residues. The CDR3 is CASSSETGWFRGETQYF. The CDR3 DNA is TGTGCCAGCAGCTCAGAGACAGGCTGGTTCCGAGGGGAGACCCAGTACTTC.

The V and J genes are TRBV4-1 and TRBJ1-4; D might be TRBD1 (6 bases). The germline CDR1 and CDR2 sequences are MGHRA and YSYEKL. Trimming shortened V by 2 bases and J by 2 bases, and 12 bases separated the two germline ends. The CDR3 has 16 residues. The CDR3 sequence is CASSQIPQGTNEKLFF. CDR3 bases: TGCGCCAGCAGCCAAATACCCCAGGGGACTAATGAAAAACTGTTTTTT.

The CDR3 DNA is TGTGCCAGCAAGATTGGCGGGAGTGGGAATGAGCAGTTCTTC. Translation gives CASKIGGSGNEQFF. This chain links TRBV5-4 with TRBJ2-1; TRBD2 matches 7 bases. Germline trimming cut 6 bases from V and 7 bases from J; bases unmatched to any gene: 10. Germline CDR1 is SGHNT and CDR2 is YYREEE (reference sequence). This CDR3 spans 14 amino acids. Full variable domain (outside the CDR3, taken from reference TRBV5-4 and TRBJ2-1): ETGVTQSPTHLIKTRGQQVTLRCSSQSGHNTVSWYQQALGQGPQFIFQYYREEENGRGNFPPRFSGLQFPNYSSELNVNALELDDSALYLCASKIGGSGNEQFFGPGTRLTVL.

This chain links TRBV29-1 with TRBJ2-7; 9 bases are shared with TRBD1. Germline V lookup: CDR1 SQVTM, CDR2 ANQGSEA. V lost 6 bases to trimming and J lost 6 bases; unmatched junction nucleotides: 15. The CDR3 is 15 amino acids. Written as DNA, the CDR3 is TGCAGCGTCGCAGGATCGGGACAGGGTTTCTCCGAGCAGTACTTC. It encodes CSVAGSGQGFSEQYF.

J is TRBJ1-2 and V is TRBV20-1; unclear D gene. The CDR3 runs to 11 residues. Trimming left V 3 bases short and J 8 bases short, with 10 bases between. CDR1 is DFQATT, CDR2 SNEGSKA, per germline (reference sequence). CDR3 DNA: TGCAGTGCTAGTTCCACTAACGGCTACACCTTC. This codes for CSASSTNGYTF.

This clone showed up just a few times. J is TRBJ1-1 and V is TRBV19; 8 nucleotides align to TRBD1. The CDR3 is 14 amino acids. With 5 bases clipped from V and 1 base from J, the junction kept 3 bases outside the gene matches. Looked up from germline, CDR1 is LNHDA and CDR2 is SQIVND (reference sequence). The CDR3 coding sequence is TGTGCCAGTAGTCGAGGGACAGGGAACACTGAAGCTTTCTTT. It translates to CASSRGTGNTEAFF.

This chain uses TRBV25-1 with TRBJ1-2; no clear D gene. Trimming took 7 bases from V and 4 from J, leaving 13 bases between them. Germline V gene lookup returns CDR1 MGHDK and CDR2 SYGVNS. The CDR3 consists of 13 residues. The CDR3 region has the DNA TGTGCCAGCACTTCCGCGAACCTCTATGGCTACACCTTC. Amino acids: CASTSANLYGYTF.

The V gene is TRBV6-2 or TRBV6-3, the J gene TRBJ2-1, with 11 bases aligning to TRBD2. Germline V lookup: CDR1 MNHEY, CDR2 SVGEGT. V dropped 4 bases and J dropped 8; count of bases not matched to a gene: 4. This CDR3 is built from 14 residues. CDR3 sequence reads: CASSFRLAGYEQFF. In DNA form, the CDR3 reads TGTGCCAGCAGTTTCAGACTAGCGGGGTATGAGCAGTTCTTC.

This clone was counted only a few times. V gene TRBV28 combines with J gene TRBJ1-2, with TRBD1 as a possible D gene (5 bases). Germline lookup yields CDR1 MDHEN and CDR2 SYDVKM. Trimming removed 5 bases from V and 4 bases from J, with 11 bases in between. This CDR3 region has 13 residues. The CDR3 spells CASSTPGFYGYTF. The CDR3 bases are TGTGCCAGCAGTACCCCAGGGTTCTATGGCTACACCTTC.

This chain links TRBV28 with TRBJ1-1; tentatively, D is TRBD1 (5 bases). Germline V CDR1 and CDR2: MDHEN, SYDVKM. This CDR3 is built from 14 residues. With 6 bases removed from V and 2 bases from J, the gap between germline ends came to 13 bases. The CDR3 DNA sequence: TGTGCCAGCAGGGAGCAGGGCCCTAACACTGAAGCTTTCTTT. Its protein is CASREQGPNTEAFF. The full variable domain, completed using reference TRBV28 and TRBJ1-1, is DVKVTQSSRYLVKRTGEKVFLECVQDMDHENMFWYRQDPGLGLRLIYFSYDVKMKEKGDIPEGYSVSREKKERFSLILESASTNQTSMYLCASREQGPNTEAFFGQGTRLTVV.

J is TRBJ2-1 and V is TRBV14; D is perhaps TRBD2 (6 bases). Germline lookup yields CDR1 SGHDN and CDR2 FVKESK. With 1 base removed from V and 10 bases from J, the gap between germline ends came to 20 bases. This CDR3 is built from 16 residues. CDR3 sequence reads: CASSQGSGVGEDEQFF. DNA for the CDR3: TGTGCCAGCAGCCAAGGCTCAGGAGTCGGGGAGGACGAGCAGTTCTTC.

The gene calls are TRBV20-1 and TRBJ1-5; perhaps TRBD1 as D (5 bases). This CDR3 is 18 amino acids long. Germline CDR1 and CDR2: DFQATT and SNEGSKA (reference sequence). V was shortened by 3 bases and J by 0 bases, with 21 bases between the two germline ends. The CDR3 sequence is CSASRGLMIPYSNQPQHF. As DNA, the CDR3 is TGCAGTGCTAGTAGGGGACTTATGATCCCATATAGCAATCAGCCCCAGCATTTT.

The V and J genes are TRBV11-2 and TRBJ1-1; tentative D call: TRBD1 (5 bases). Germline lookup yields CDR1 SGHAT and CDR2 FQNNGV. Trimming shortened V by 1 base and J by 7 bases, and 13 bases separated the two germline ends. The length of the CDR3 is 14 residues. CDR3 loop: CASSLAGRGVEAFF. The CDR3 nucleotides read TGTGCCAGCAGCTTAGCGGGTAGGGGCGTTGAAGCTTTCTTT.